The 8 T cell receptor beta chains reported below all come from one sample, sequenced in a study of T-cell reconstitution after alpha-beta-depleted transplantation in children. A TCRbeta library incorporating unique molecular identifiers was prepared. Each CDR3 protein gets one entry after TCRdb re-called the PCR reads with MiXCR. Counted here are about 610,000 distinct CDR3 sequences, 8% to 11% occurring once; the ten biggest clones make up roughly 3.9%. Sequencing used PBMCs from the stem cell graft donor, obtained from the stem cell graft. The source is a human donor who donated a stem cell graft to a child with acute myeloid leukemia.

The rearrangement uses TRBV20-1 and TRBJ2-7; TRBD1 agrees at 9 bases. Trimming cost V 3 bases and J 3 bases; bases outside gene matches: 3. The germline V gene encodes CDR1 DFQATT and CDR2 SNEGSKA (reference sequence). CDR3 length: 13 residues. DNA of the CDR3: TGCAGTGCTAGGGGGGACAGGGACTACGAGCAGTACTTC. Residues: CSARGDRDYEQYF.

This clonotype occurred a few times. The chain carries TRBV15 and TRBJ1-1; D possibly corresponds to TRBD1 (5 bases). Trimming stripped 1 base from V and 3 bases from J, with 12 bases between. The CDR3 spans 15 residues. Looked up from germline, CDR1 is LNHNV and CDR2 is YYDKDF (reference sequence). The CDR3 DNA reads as TGTGCCACCAGCAGAGGCCGGGACTTTGACACTGAAGCTTTCTTT. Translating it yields CATSRGRDFDTEAFF. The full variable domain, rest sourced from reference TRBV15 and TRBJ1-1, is DAMVIQNPRYQVTQFGKPVTLSCSQTLNHNVMYWYQQKSSQAPKLLFHYYDKDFNNEADTPDNFQSRRPNTSFCFLDIRSPGLGDTAMYLCATSRGRDFDTEAFFGQGTRLTVV.

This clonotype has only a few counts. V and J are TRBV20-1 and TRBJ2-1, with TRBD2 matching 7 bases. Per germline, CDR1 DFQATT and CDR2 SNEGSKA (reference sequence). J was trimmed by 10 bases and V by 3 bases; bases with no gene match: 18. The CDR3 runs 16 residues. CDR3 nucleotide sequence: TGCAGTGCTAGGTCATCGGGAGGCGGACTGAGAGCGGAGCAGTTCTTC. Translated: CSARSSGGGLRAEQFF.

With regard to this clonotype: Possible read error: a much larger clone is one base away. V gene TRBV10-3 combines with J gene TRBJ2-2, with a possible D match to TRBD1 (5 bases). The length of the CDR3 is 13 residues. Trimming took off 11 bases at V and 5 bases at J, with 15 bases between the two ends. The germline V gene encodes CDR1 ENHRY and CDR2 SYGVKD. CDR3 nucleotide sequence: TGTGCCTTTAGAGAGAAGGGGACCGGGGAGCTGTTTTTT. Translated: CAFREKGTGELFF.

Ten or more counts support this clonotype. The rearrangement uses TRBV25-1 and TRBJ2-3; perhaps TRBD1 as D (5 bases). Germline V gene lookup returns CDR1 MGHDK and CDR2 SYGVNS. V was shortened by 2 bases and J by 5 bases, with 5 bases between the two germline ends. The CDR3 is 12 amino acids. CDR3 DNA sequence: TGTGCCAGCAGTGAACAGGGAGATACGCAGTATTTT. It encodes CASSEQGDTQYF.

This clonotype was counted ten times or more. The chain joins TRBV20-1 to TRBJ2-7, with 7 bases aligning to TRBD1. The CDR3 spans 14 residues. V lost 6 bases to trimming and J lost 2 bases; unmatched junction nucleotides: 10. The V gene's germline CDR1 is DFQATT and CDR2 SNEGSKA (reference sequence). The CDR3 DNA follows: TGCAGTGCCATCACCCCCGGGACAGCCTACGAGCAGTACTTC. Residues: CSAITPGTAYEQYF.

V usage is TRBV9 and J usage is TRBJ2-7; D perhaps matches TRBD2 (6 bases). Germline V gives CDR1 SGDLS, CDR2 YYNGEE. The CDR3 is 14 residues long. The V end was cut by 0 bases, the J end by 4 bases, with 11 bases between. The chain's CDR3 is CASSVAEGRYEQYF. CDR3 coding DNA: TGTGCCAGCAGCGTAGCGGAGGGGCGATACGAGCAGTACTTC.

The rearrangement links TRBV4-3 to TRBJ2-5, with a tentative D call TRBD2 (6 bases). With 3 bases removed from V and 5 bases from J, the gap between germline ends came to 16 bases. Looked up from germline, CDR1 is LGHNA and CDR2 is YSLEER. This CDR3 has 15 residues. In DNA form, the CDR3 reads TGCGCCAGCAGCCAGGGGGGTGGGGGTTTGGAGACCCAGTACTTC. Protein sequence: CASSQGGGGLETQYF.